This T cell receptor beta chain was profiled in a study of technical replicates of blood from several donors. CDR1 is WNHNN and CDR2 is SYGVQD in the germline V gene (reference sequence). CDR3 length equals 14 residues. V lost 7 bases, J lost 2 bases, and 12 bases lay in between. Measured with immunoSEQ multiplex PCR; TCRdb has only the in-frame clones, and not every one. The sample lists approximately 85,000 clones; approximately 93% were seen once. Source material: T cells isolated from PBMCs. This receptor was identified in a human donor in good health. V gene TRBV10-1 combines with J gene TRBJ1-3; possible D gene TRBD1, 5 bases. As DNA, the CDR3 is TGCGCCAGCATGGAGGGGCCCACTGGAAACACCATATATTTT. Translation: CASMEGPTGNTIYF.